Presented here are 32 T cell receptor beta chains from one specimen sequenced in a study of T cells in Graves' hyperthyroidism and ophthalmopathy. Amplification of TCR beta CDR3 regions used RNA as the template. When the TCR CDR3 underwent first-round RT-PCR, the HTBI primer set was used. TCRdb used MiXCR to reprocess the multiplex PCR reads, holding one entry per CDR3 protein. Among around 720,000 distinct CDR3 sequences listed, about a third were seen once. The specimen sequenced was blood. These receptors all stem from a woman aged 35 to 49 with Graves' hyperthyroidism.

The gene calls are TRBV4-3 and TRBJ2-5; unclear D gene. This CDR3 region has 13 residues. The germline gives CDR1 LGHNA, CDR2 YSLEER. Deletions cut 4 bases from V and 4 bases from J, with 10 bases between. In nucleotides, the CDR3 is TGCGCCAGCAGCCTAACCCTGAGAGAGACCCAGTACTTC. It codes for CASSLTLRETQYF.

The genes are TRBV10-3 and TRBJ2-7; a possible D gene is TRBD2 (6 bases). Trimming shortened V by 11 bases and J by 2 bases, and 22 bases separated the two germline ends. The CDR3 loop spans 15 amino acids. Germline assignment: CDR1 ENHRY and CDR2 SYGVKD. CDR3 sequence reads: CAATRVGGRAYEQYF. In DNA, the CDR3 is TGTGCCGCGACTCGTGTGGGGGGACGAGCCTACGAGCAGTACTTC.

V gene TRBV10-2 combines with J gene TRBJ1-4, with D maybe TRBD1 (5 bases). This CDR3 has 15 residues. Germline CDR1 reads WSHSY; CDR2 reads SAAADI. Between the trimmed V and J ends, which lost 6 bases and 5 bases, there was a span of 16 bases. In DNA, the CDR3 is TGCGCCAGCAGGGCCAGGGCCGGCCCGAATGAAAAACTGTTTTTT. This codes for CASRARAGPNEKLFF.

This clonotype was seen repeatedly, ten times or more. This chain connects TRBV7-2 to TRBJ1-1; the match to TRBD1 covers 10 bases. The CDR3 loop spans 16 amino acids. Germline-derived CDR1 and CDR2 are SGHTA and FQGNSA. V was clipped by 5 bases and J by 0 bases; unmatched bases: 6. The CDR3 nucleotides are TGTGCCAGCAGCCCACGGACAGGGGGGATGAACACTGAAGCTTTCTTT. It codes for CASSPRTGGMNTEAFF.

Only one count was recorded for this clonotype. V and J are TRBV14 and TRBJ2-7; the D gene is possibly TRBD1 (6 bases). Per the germline V gene, CDR1 is SGHDN and CDR2 is FVKESK. Trimming left V 6 bases short and J 3 bases short, with 18 bases between. The CDR3 contains 15 residues. The CDR3 loop reads CASSLVGPRGYEQYF. The CDR3 nucleotides are TGTGCCAGCAGTTTAGTAGGACCCAGGGGCTACGAGCAGTACTTC.

This clonotype was seen many times. The chain has TRBV7-3 and TRBJ1-1; D uncertain. Germline lookup yields CDR1 SGHTA and CDR2 FQGTGA. V was trimmed by 5 bases and J by 0 bases, leaving 13 bases between them. The CDR3 length is 15 residues. CDR3: CASSPTGQVNTEAFF. In nucleotides, the CDR3 is TGTGCCAGCAGCCCTACGGGCCAGGTGAACACTGAAGCTTTCTTT. Combining the CDR3 with reference TRBV7-3 and TRBJ1-1 gives the whole variable domain GAGVSQTPSNKVTEKGKYVELRCDPISGHTALYWYRQSLGQGPEFLIYFQGTGAADDSGLPNDRFFAVRPEGSVSTLKIQRTERGDSAVYLCASSPTGQVNTEAFFGQGTRLTVV.

The chain employs TRBV7-2 and TRBJ1-1; weak D call: TRBD1 (5 bases). CDR1 and CDR2 (germline): SGHTA, FQGNSA. With 1 base removed from V and 0 bases from J, the gap between germline ends came to 12 bases. The CDR3 has 16 amino acids. CDR3: CASSLGGGRVNTEAFF. The CDR3 DNA reads TGTGCCAGCAGCTTAGGGGGGGGTAGGGTGAACACTGAAGCTTTCTTT.

This clonotype was seen ten or more times. The V and J genes are TRBV7-2 and TRBJ2-5; TRBD2 agrees at 10 bases. Unmatched junction bases numbered 4, after V lost 1 base and J lost 2 bases. The germline V gene has CDR1 SGHTA and CDR2 FQGNSA. There are 16 residues in the CDR3. The CDR3 region has the DNA TGTGCCAGCAGCTTAGTACTAGCGGGGTCACAAGAGACCCAGTACTTC. Translating it yields CASSLVLAGSQETQYF.

This clonotype has ten or more counts. The CDR3 loop is CAISDRVRGETQYF. CDR3 nucleotides: TGTGCCATCAGTGATCGGGTTCGCGGAGAGACCCAGTACTTC. The chain employs TRBV10-3 and TRBJ2-5; no clear D. The CDR3 is 14 amino acids. Trimming removed 3 bases at V and 4 bases at J, with 12 bases between. In germline, CDR1 is ENHRY, CDR2 SYGVKD.

This clonotype was counted at least ten times. This chain joins TRBV4-3 and TRBJ1-5; D remains unclear. V shed 4 bases and J shed 5 bases, with 9 bases lying between them. CDR3 size: 13 residues. From germline, CDR1 is LGHNA and CDR2 YSLEER. CDR3 nucleotides: TGCGCCAGCAGCCCCGGTCGGCATCAGCCCCAGCATTTT. Its protein is CASSPGRHQPQHF.

This clonotype was picked up many times. The rearrangement links TRBV6-5 to TRBJ2-5; D remains ambiguous. This CDR3 has 11 residues. Germline V gives CDR1 MNHEY, CDR2 SVGAGI. V lost 5 bases, J lost 7 bases, and 8 bases lay in between. The CDR3 region is CASSDNWTQYF. The CDR3 nucleotides read TGTGCCAGCAGTGATAATTGGACCCAGTACTTC.

This clonotype was seen ten or more times. The V call is TRBV7-9, the J call TRBJ1-1, with 8 nucleotides matching TRBD1. After removal of 5 bases from V and 4 bases from J, the junction contained 6 bases not matched to a gene. The length of the CDR3 is 14 residues. Germline V gene sequence: CDR1 SEHNR, CDR2 FQNEAQ (reference sequence). The CDR3 sequence is CASSQTGASTEAFF. The CDR3 DNA follows: TGTGCCAGCAGCCAGACAGGGGCGAGCACTGAAGCTTTCTTT.

This clonotype has a count of ten or more. This chain connects TRBV29-1 to TRBJ1-1, with D tentatively TRBD1 (6 bases). V dropped 7 bases and J dropped 10 bases, with 19 bases sitting between them. The CDR3 length is 12 residues. Germline-derived CDR1 and CDR2 are SQVTM and ANQGSEA. The CDR3 spells CSAGDHRASAFF. The CDR3 nucleotides are TGCAGCGCCGGGGATCACAGGGCTTCAGCTTTCTTT.

This clonotype has at least ten counts. The rearrangement joins TRBV29-1 to TRBJ1-5; D might be TRBD1 (5 bases). This CDR3 contains 13 residues. V was trimmed by 4 bases and J by 7 bases, leaving 14 bases between them. The germline V gene encodes CDR1 SQVTM and CDR2 ANQGSEA. For the CDR3, the DNA is TGCAGCGTTGGGTGGGGGGGAGGACAGCCCCAGCATTTT. It translates to CSVGWGGGQPQHF.

This clonotype was seen only a few times. This rearrangement joins TRBV4-1 to TRBJ1-4; D remains ambiguous. V was cut by 8 bases and J by 10 bases, with 14 bases left in between. The CDR3 extends over 12 amino acids. Per the germline V gene, CDR1 is MGHRA and CDR2 is YSYEKL. CDR3 sequence reads: CASSGLWGKLFF. CDR3 bases: TGCGCCAGCTCTGGGCTTTGGGGAAAACTGTTTTTT.

The sample holds one count of this clonotype. The chain recombines TRBV12-3 or TRBV12-4 with TRBJ1-1; D unclear. CDR3 length: 16 amino acids. V was clipped by 1 base and J by 4 bases, with 16 bases between them. The CDR3 region is CASSLEDGRMATEAFF. The CDR3 DNA sequence: TGTGCCAGCAGTTTAGAAGACGGGAGGATGGCCACTGAAGCTTTCTTT.

This clonotype was detected only a few times. The chain carries TRBV5-1 and TRBJ2-7, with D maybe TRBD2 (5 bases). Germline V gives CDR1 SGHRS, CDR2 YFSETQ. The CDR3 has 14 residues. Trimming shortened V by 4 bases and J by 11 bases, and 22 bases separated the two germline ends. The CDR3 spells CASSHLNLLEIKYF. CDR3 DNA: TGCGCCAGCAGCCATCTCAACTTACTAGAGATCAAGTACTTC.

This clonotype came up a few times. The V gene is TRBV9, the J gene TRBJ2-5; either TRBD1 or TRBD2 may fit D (5 bases each). Germline V gives CDR1 SGDLS, CDR2 YYNGEE. V dropped 4 bases and J dropped 1 base, with 14 bases sitting between them. The CDR3 is made up of 15 amino acids. The CDR3 DNA is TGTGCCAGCAGCCCCGGTGAGGGGCCCCAAGAGACCCAGTACTTC. This gives the protein CASSPGEGPQETQYF.

As to this clonotype: At one end, the junction sequence differs from germline, possibly due to a read error. The V gene is TRBV29-1, the J gene TRBJ2-6; tentatively, D is TRBD1 (5 bases). CDR1 SQVTM and CDR2 ANQGSEA come from the germline V gene. CDR3 length: 14 residues. CDR3 loop: CSVDLGVGVRTEAF. The CDR3 DNA is TGCAGCGTTGATCTAGGGGTCGGCGTCAGAACTGAAGCTTTC.

With respect to this clonotype: Since no conserved phenylalanine or tryptophan closes the CDR3, a read error is the likely cause. V usage is TRBV19 and J usage is TRBJ2-7; tentatively, D is TRBD1 or TRBD2 (5 bases each). Trimming took off 11 bases at V and 4 bases at J, with 12 bases between the two ends. CDR3 length: 11 amino acids. The germline V gene encodes CDR1 LNHDA and CDR2 SQIVND (reference sequence). The CDR3 here is CASSWGYEQYL. CDR3 sequence (DNA): TGTGCCTCTAGCTGGGGGTACGAGCAGTACCTC.

This clonotype was seen once. The V gene is TRBV6-5, the J gene TRBJ2-2; tentatively, D is TRBD2 (7 bases). Trimming left V 11 bases short and J 2 bases short, with 18 bases between. Germline CDR1 reads MNHEY; CDR2 reads SVGAGI. This CDR3 is built from 15 residues. The CDR3 nucleotides are TGTGCCGCAAAAGAGGGGGGGGTCAACACCGGGGAGCTGTTTTTT. Amino acid sequence: CAAKEGGVNTGELFF.

J is TRBJ2-7 and V is TRBV4-1; TRBD2 agrees at 8 bases. V was pared by 0 bases and J by 9 bases, with 1 base of the junction left unmatched. This CDR3 comprises 12 residues. Per germline, CDR1 MGHRA and CDR2 YSYEKL. The CDR3 loop reads CASSQDREGQYF. Here the CDR3 DNA reads TGCGCCAGCAGCCAAGATCGGGAGGGGCAGTACTTC.

This clonotype occurred a few times. V is TRBV3-1 and J is TRBJ1-6, with D tentatively TRBD1 (6 bases). The CDR3 sequence is 15 residues long. Germline V gene sequence: CDR1 LGHDT, CDR2 YNNKEL (reference sequence). V was pared by 6 bases and J by 2 bases, with 11 bases between. The CDR3 protein is CASSPGVAYNSPLHF. CDR3 DNA: TGTGCCAGCAGTCCAGGGGTGGCCTATAATTCACCCCTCCACTTT.

This clonotype was counted at least ten times. It is unclear where the CDR3 begins or ends on the DNA, so no DNA is shown, and the CDR3 is as TCRdb lists it. The chain has TRBV12-3 or TRBV12-4 and TRBJ1-5. The CDR3 spans 15 amino acids, including both terminal residues. This CDR3 reads CASSLDLGTGQPQHF.

This clonotype was counted a few times. This chain connects TRBV19 to TRBJ2-2; D gene unclear. CDR1 and CDR2 from the germline V gene are LNHDA and SQIVND (reference sequence). V lost 7 bases and J 3 bases, leaving 12 bases between the germline ends. This CDR3 spans 14 amino acids. This CDR3 is CASTIGSDTGELFF. In DNA, the CDR3 is TGTGCCAGTACCATAGGAAGCGACACCGGGGAGCTGTTTTTT.

The table lists this clonotype with many counts. The rearrangement uses TRBV12-3 or TRBV12-4 and TRBJ1-2; TRBD1 matches 9 bases. CDR3 length equals 15 residues. After removal of 1 base from V and 2 bases from J, the junction contained 2 bases not matched to a gene. The CDR3 bases are TGTGCCAGCAGTTTAGACAGGGGGCTGAACTATGGCTACACCTTC. Amino acids: CASSLDRGLNYGYTF.

Concerning this clonotype itself: The junction shows a germline mismatch at one end, possibly a read error. The chain couples TRBV5-5 to TRBJ2-7; 7 bases align to TRBD1. Germline V gene lookup returns CDR1 SGHKS and CDR2 YYEKEE (reference sequence). CDR3 length equals 18 residues. For the CDR3, the DNA is TGCGCCAGCAGCCAAGACACCTTGGGGCGGGCCTGGAACAGGGGCCAGGTCTTC. It encodes CASSQDTLGRAWNRGQVF.

The chain employs TRBV7-8 and TRBJ2-1; D is uncertain. Germline CDR1 SGHVS, CDR2 FQNEAQ. V was pared by 8 bases and J by 8 bases, with 16 bases between. This CDR3 contains 13 residues. DNA for the CDR3: TGTGCCAGCTCCAACCCAGGCGGCGATGAGCAGTTCTTC. Translation: CASSNPGGDEQFF.

This clonotype was observed many times. The chain couples TRBV9 to TRBJ1-6; D remains ambiguous. CDR3 size: 15 residues. The germline CDR1 and CDR2 sequences are SGDLS and YYNGEE. The V end lost 0 bases, the J end lost 10 bases, and 14 bases lay between the germline ends. The CDR3 DNA reads as TGTGCCAGCAGCGTAGGCCTATCCCCTGACTCACCCCTCCACTTT. Translating gives CASSVGLSPDSPLHF.

V gene TRBV6-2 or TRBV6-3 combines with J gene TRBJ1-5; TRBD1 aligns across 10 bases. Per the germline V gene, CDR1 is MNHEY and CDR2 is SVGEGT. J gave up 7 bases and V 5 bases, and 14 bases lay outside the gene matches. The CDR3 is 17 residues long. The CDR3 DNA reads TGTGCCAGCAGTGCGGACACCGCAGGGACAGGGGAGCAGCCCCAGCATTTT. Protein product: CASSADTAGTGEQPQHF.

The chain employs TRBV19 and TRBJ2-2, with TRBD1 matching over 8 bases. This CDR3 spans 14 amino acids. The junction had 5 bases not matched to a gene; V was cut back by 5 bases and J by 6 bases. Germline V lookup: CDR1 LNHDA, CDR2 SQIVND (reference sequence). This CDR3 reads CASSPTGGSGELFF. The CDR3 DNA sequence: TGTGCCAGTAGTCCTACAGGGGGTTCCGGGGAGCTGTTTTTT.

This clonotype appeared many times. This rearrangement joins TRBV4-1 to TRBJ1-5; D gene uncertain. V was clipped by 4 bases and J by 1 base, with 14 bases between them. This CDR3 contains 16 residues. The germline gives CDR1 MGHRA, CDR2 YSYEKL. CDR3 amino acids: CASSREVWVSNQPQHF. In DNA, the CDR3 is TGCGCCAGCAGCCGCGAGGTGTGGGTAAGCAATCAGCCCCAGCATTTT.